The 23 T cell receptor beta chains below come from one sample, sequenced in a study of control samples from healthy donors and cancer patients. Sequenced by immunoSEQ multiplex PCR; TCRdb stores in-frame clones only, minus some. The sample includes about 210,000 clones. The material sequenced was blood. These TCRs come from a young woman in good health.

The chain uses TRBV9 and TRBJ1-3, with D uncertain. The CDR3 covers 15 residues. Germline V gene sequence: CDR1 SGDLS, CDR2 YYNGEE. The V end lost 0 bases, the J end lost 2 bases, and 9 bases lay between the germline ends. CDR3 coding DNA: TGTGCCAGCAGCGTAGATTCCGCCACTGGAAACACCATATATTTT. This sequence encodes CASSVDSATGNTIYF.

The chain couples TRBV10-3 to TRBJ2-3, with 7 bases that match TRBD1. The CDR3 extends over 13 amino acids. Germline lookup yields CDR1 ENHRY and CDR2 SYGVKD. Trimming took 2 bases from V and 4 from J; bases not matched to a gene: 0. CDR3 region: CAISEQGADTQYF. The CDR3 bases are TGTGCCATCAGTGAGCAGGGGGCAGATACGCAGTATTTT.

The V and J genes are TRBV3-1 (or the pseudogene TRBV3-2) and TRBJ2-5; 8 nucleotides match TRBD1. The germline V gene has CDR1 LGHDT and CDR2 YNNKEL (reference sequence). Unmatched junction bases numbered 1, after V lost 3 bases and J lost 4 bases. The CDR3 consists of 13 residues. CDR3 DNA sequence: TGTGCCAGCAGCCAGGGACAGGTAGAGACCCAGTACTTC. It specifies CASSQGQVETQYF.

The chain links TRBV5-1 to TRBJ1-3; TRBD1 aligns across 9 bases. The germline gives CDR1 SGHRS, CDR2 YFSETQ. The J segment lost 4 bases and the V segment lost 4 bases, leaving 3 bases of the junction unmatched. The CDR3 contains 14 residues. The DNA of the CDR3 is TGCGCCAGCAGCGATGGGACAGGGGGAAACACCATATATTTT. This codes for CASSDGTGGNTIYF.

This chain links TRBV28 with TRBJ2-1; perhaps TRBD2 as D (6 bases). The CDR3 length is 13 residues. Germline lookup yields CDR1 MDHEN and CDR2 SYDVKM. Trimming took off 6 bases at V and 8 bases at J, with 14 bases between the two ends. The DNA for the CDR3 is TGTGCCAGCAGATTCAGCCCTAGCGATGAGCAGTTCTTC. Translating gives CASRFSPSDEQFF.

The rearrangement uses TRBV7-9 and TRBJ1-2; a possible D gene is TRBD1 (6 bases). The CDR3 spans 12 residues. Germline values: CDR1 SEHNR, CDR2 FQNEAQ (reference sequence). The V gene lost 6 bases and the J gene lost 2 bases, with 7 bases spanning the gap. The CDR3 DNA sequence: TGTGCCAGCAGTACAGGGAACTATGGCTACACCTTC. This encodes CASSTGNYGYTF.

The chain has TRBV7-2 and TRBJ2-7, with 13 bases aligning to TRBD2. The germline V gene encodes CDR1 SGHTA and CDR2 FQGNSA. V lost 4 bases and J lost 4; bases outside the gene matches: 4. The CDR3 sequence is 15 residues long. CDR3 in amino acids: CASSSGGLAGYEQYF. CDR3 nucleotides: TGTGCCAGCAGCTCAGGGGGACTAGCGGGGTACGAGCAGTACTTC.

The rearrangement links TRBV28 to TRBJ1-1, with D unresolved. The CDR3 runs to 12 residues. The germline V and J ends were trimmed by 6 bases and 3 bases, with 8 bases remaining between them. Germline assignment: CDR1 MDHEN and CDR2 SYDVKM. The CDR3 here is CASSLSYTEAFF. CDR3 bases: TGTGCCAGCAGCCTTTCCTACACTGAAGCTTTCTTT. The full variable domain, its missing parts supplied by reference TRBV28 and TRBJ1-1, is DVKVTQSSRYLVKRTGEKVFLECVQDMDHENMFWYRQDPGLGLRLIYFSYDVKMKEKGDIPEGYSVSREKKERFSLILESASTNQTSMYLCASSLSYTEAFFGQGTRLTVV.

The chain is built from TRBV18 and TRBJ1-1, with D possibly being TRBD1 (5 bases). Germline-derived CDR1 and CDR2 are KGHSH and LQKENI. The CDR3 loop spans 13 amino acids. The V end was cut by 9 bases, the J end by 6 bases, with 17 bases between. For the CDR3, the DNA is TGTGCCAGTCGAAGGGGCAACCCCCCTGAAGCTTTCTTT. Protein: CASRRGNPPEAFF.

With respect to this clone: Other DNA sequences in the same sample also yield this CDR3. The genes are TRBV28 and TRBJ1-5; tentatively, D is TRBD1 (5 bases). This CDR3 region has 16 residues. Deletions cut 1 base from V and 4 bases from J, with 14 bases between. CDR1 and CDR2 (germline): MDHEN, SYDVKM. For the CDR3, the DNA is TGTGCCAGCAGTTTATCCCTCTCGGGGGAAAATCAGCCCCAGCATTTT. Residues: CASSLSLSGENQPQHF. Full variable domain (missing parts from reference TRBV28 and TRBJ1-5): DVKVTQSSRYLVKRTGEKVFLECVQDMDHENMFWYRQDPGLGLRLIYFSYDVKMKEKGDIPEGYSVSREKKERFSLILESASTNQTSMYLCASSLSLSGENQPQHFGDGTRLSIL.

This CDR3 reads CASIPRDRLDTQYF. CDR3 bases: TGTGCCAGCATCCCCCGGGACCGCTTGGACACGCAGTATTTT. The V call is TRBV11-2, the J call TRBJ2-3; D assignment may be TRBD1 or TRBD2 (5 bases each). The CDR3 is 14 residues long. In germline, CDR1 is SGHAT, CDR2 FQNNGV. Trimming stripped 7 bases from V and 9 bases from J, with 20 bases between.

J is TRBJ2-7 and V is TRBV4-1, with 7 bases fitting TRBD2. Trimming at V came to 3 bases and at J to 0 bases, leaving 5 bases not matched to a gene. CDR3 length equals 15 residues. Germline CDR1 MGHRA, CDR2 YSYEKL. The CDR3 protein is CASSQGGLSSYEQYF. The DNA of the CDR3 is TGCGCCAGCAGCCAGGGGGGGTTGAGCTCCTACGAGCAGTACTTC.

V gene TRBV5-5 combines with J gene TRBJ1-3; D gene unclear. The CDR3 has 17 residues. Germline CDR1 and CDR2: SGHKS and YYEKEE (reference sequence). Trimming removed 5 bases from V and 4 bases from J, with 22 bases in between. CDR3 amino acids: CASSRVIVDISGNTIYF. CDR3 DNA sequence: TGTGCCAGCAGTAGAGTGATTGTGGATATCTCCGGAAACACCATATATTTT.

The chain uses TRBV18 and TRBJ1-1, with TRBD1 identical over 9 bases. Looked up from germline, CDR1 is KGHSH and CDR2 is LQKENI. The length of the CDR3 is 14 residues. V dropped 3 bases and J dropped 11; count of bases not matched to a gene: 10. The CDR3 region has the DNA TGTGCCAGCTCACCCGTCCCGGGACAGGGCGTTGCTTTCTTT. Protein product: CASSPVPGQGVAFF.

The chain recombines TRBV7-9 with TRBJ1-4; D is uncertain. Germline CDR1 is SEHNR and CDR2 is FQNEAQ (reference sequence). The CDR3 runs to 12 residues. With 5 bases removed from V and 9 bases from J, the gap between germline ends came to 10 bases. For the CDR3, the DNA is TGTGCCAGCAGCCTGACCGAGAAAAAACTGTTTTTT. The encoded protein is CASSLTEKKLFF.

The chain combines TRBV7-8 with TRBJ1-6; TRBD1 matches 8 bases. Looked up from germline, CDR1 is SGHVS and CDR2 is FQNEAQ. The CDR3 covers 16 residues. V was pared by 2 bases and J by 10 bases, with 10 bases of the junction left unmatched. The CDR3 DNA reads as TGTGCCAGCAGCTTAAGCAGGGGGCTACAAAGGTCACCCCTCCACTTT. This translates into CASSLSRGLQRSPLHF.

The chain links TRBV28 to TRBJ2-4; no definite D call. CDR3 length: 11 amino acids. CDR1 is MDHEN and CDR2 is SYDVKM in the germline V gene. Trimming shortened V by 2 bases and J by 8 bases, and 4 bases separated the two germline ends. The CDR3 protein is CASSLRYIQYF. The CDR3 region has the DNA TGTGCCAGCAGTTTAAGATACATTCAGTACTTC.

The CDR3 protein is CASSIRGGTSNSNQPQHF. The CDR3 DNA reads as TGTGCCAGTAGTATAAGGGGAGGGACATCGAATAGCAATCAGCCCCAGCATTTT. The genes are TRBV19 and TRBJ1-5; the D gene is possibly TRBD1 (6 bases). Trimming shortened V by 2 bases and J by 0 bases, and 17 bases separated the two germline ends. This CDR3 has 18 amino acids. Germline V gene data show CDR1 as LNHDA and CDR2 as SQIVND (reference sequence). The variable domain in full, with the rest retrieved from reference TRBV19 and TRBJ1-5, is DGGITQSPKYLFRKEGQNVTLSCEQNLNHDAMYWYRQDPGQGLRLIYYSQIVNDFQKGDIAEGYSVSREKKESFPLTVTSAQKNPTAFYLCASSIRGGTSNSNQPQHFGDGTRLSIL.

The chain recombines TRBV6-5 with TRBJ1-2, with a possible D match to TRBD1 (5 bases). In germline, CDR1 is MNHEY, CDR2 SVGAGI. This CDR3 is 14 amino acids long. V gave up 0 bases and J gave up 1 base, with 6 bases separating them. CDR3 bases: TGTGCCAGCAGTTACTCGGGACTTAACTATGGCTACACCTTC. It yields the protein CASSYSGLNYGYTF.

V gene TRBV6-5 combines with J gene TRBJ2-7, with TRBD1 identical over 8 bases. CDR1 and CDR2 from the germline V gene are MNHEY and SVGAGI. The length of the CDR3 is 13 residues. V lost 11 bases to trimming and J lost 1 base; unmatched junction nucleotides: 7. The CDR3: CAGYRDRSYEQYF. The CDR3 DNA is TGTGCCGGATACCGGGACAGGTCCTACGAGCAGTACTTC.

The rearrangement joins TRBV10-1 to TRBJ1-4; D is uncertain. Germline CDR1 and CDR2: WNHNN and SYGVQD (reference sequence). V lost 6 bases, J lost 0 bases, and 11 bases lay in between. This CDR3 has 15 residues. The CDR3 DNA reads TGCGCCAGCAGCGCCGAGGGAGCAACTAATGAAAAACTGTTTTTT. It codes for CASSAEGATNEKLFF.

The rearrangement links TRBV4-1 to TRBJ1-5; D is ambiguous. The CDR3 is made up of 13 amino acids. The V and J ends lost 2 bases and 7 bases respectively, with 9 bases between them. Germline V lookup: CDR1 MGHRA, CDR2 YSYEKL. CDR3 nucleotide sequence: TGCGCCAGCAGCCAACTCCCCTCCCAGCCCCAGCATTTT. It is translated as CASSQLPSQPQHF.

The chain joins TRBV7-9 to TRBJ1-1; D perhaps matches TRBD1 (6 bases). The CDR3 runs to 15 residues. Trimming stripped 1 base from V and 0 bases from J, with 9 bases between. From germline, CDR1 is SEHNR and CDR2 FQNEAQ (reference sequence). The CDR3 DNA reads TGTGCCAGCAGCTTAGGAGGGGGGATGAACACTGAAGCTTTCTTT. Its protein product is CASSLGGGMNTEAFF.